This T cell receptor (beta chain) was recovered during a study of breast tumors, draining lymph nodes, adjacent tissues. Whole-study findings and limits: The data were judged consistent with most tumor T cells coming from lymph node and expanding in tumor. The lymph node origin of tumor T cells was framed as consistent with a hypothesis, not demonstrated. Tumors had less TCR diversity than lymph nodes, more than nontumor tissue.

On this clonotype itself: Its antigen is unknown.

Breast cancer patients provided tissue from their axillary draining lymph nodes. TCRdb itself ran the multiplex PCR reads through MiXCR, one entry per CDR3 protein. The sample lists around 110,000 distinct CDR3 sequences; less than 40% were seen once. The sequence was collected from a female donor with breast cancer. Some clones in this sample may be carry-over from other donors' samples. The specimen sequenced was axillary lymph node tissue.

CDR3 sequence reads: CASSREAEGKSLHF. In nucleotides, the CDR3 is TGTGCCAGCAGCCGAGAAGCGGAGGGGAAGTCCCTCCACTTT. This sequence joins TRBV7-9 and TRBJ1-6; D is perhaps TRBD1 (5 bases). V was cut by 5 bases and J by 14 bases, with 19 bases left in between. This CDR3 is 14 amino acids long. Germline lookup yields CDR1 SEHNR and CDR2 FQNEAQ (reference sequence). Based on the CDR3 plus reference TRBV7-9 and TRBJ1-6, the full variable domain is DTGVSQNPRHKITKRGQNVTFRCDPISEHNRLYWYRQTLGQGPEFLTYFQNEAQLEKSRLLSDRFSAERPKGSFSTLEIQRTEQGDSAMYLCASSREAEGKSLHFGNGTRLTVT.